The 13 T cell receptor beta chains below come from one sample, sequenced in a study of cytomegalovirus exposure and HLA in healthy donors. With 60 Vbeta and 13 Jbeta primers, the PCR was carried out. The table came from immunoSEQ multiplex PCR; TCRdb's copy has only in-frame clones and leaves some out. Of roughly 140,000 clones in the sample, approximately 79% were seen once. The sample was PBMCs. These receptors were collected from a woman aged 50 to 60 in good health and CMV-seropositive.

The chain links TRBV7-6 to TRBJ1-5; 7 bases agree with TRBD1. The CDR3 is 15 residues long. CDR1 SGHVS and CDR2 FNYEAQ come from the germline V gene. Trimming cost V 6 bases and J 4 bases; bases outside gene matches: 9. The CDR3 coding sequence is TGTGCCAGCAGTCCTTGGACAGGCTCTAATCAGCCCCAGCATTTT. Translating it yields CASSPWTGSNQPQHF.

Only one count was recorded for this clone. The chain uses TRBV5-4 and TRBJ2-7; D is ambiguous. The length of the CDR3 is 11 residues. Per germline, CDR1 SGHNT and CDR2 YYREEE (reference sequence). V lost 2 bases, J lost 6 bases, and 6 bases lay in between. The CDR3 DNA reads TGTGCCAGCAGCTTTAGTGGCGAGCAGTACTTC. Amino acid sequence: CASSFSGEQYF. The full variable domain, with the rest looked up from reference TRBV5-4 and TRBJ2-7, is ETGVTQSPTHLIKTRGQQVTLRCSSQSGHNTVSWYQQALGQGPQFIFQYYREEENGRGNFPPRFSGLQFPNYSSELNVNALELDDSALYLCASSFSGEQYFGPGTRLTVT.

The chain carries TRBV19 and TRBJ1-6, with 7 bases aligning to TRBD1. After removal of 5 bases from V and 0 bases from J, the junction contained 7 bases not matched to a gene. The length of the CDR3 is 17 residues. The V gene's germline CDR1 is LNHDA and CDR2 SQIVND (reference sequence). The CDR3 coding sequence is TGTGCCAGTAGTCGTGACAGGGCCATCTCCTATAATTCACCCCTCCACTTT. This sequence encodes CASSRDRAISYNSPLHF.

The chain employs TRBV6-1 and TRBJ2-3, with D possibly being TRBD1 (6 bases). The CDR3 has 15 residues. The V end was cut by 10 bases, the J end by 0 bases, with 17 bases between. CDR1 and CDR2 (germline): MNHNS, SASEGT. CDR3 region: CATYSGTSSTDTQYF. Written as DNA, the CDR3 is TGTGCCACTTATTCCGGGACATCTAGCACAGATACGCAGTATTTT.

This chain uses TRBV7-2 with TRBJ2-7, with 10 bases fitting TRBD1. This CDR3 spans 17 amino acids. V shed 4 bases, J shed 0 bases, and the junction held 9 bases outside the gene matches. Germline-derived CDR1 and CDR2 are SGHTA and FQGNSA. The CDR3 loop reads CASSSQGQGSFSYEQYF. Here the CDR3 DNA reads TGTGCCAGCAGCTCACAGGGACAGGGGTCCTTCTCCTACGAGCAGTACTTC.

V gene TRBV6-1 combines with J gene TRBJ1-5; 7 positions match TRBD1. CDR1 and CDR2 from the germline V gene are MNHNS and SASEGT. V lost 8 bases, J lost 2 bases, and 9 bases stayed unmatched. This CDR3 comprises 15 residues. For the CDR3, the DNA is TGTGCCAGCCAGAGGGGGACAGAAGGCAATCAGCCCCAGCATTTT. As protein: CASQRGTEGNQPQHF.

The chain couples TRBV5-1 to TRBJ2-2; TRBD1 matches 7 bases. The CDR3 is made up of 15 amino acids. The germline gives CDR1 SGHRS, CDR2 YFSETQ. Trimming cost V 4 bases and J 4 bases; bases outside gene matches: 7. CDR3 amino acids: CASSPRHRGTGELFF. The CDR3 nucleotides read TGCGCCAGCAGCCCACGCCACAGGGGCACCGGGGAGCTGTTTTTT.

A remark on this clone: The junction departs from germline at one end; a sequencing error may be responsible. The genes are TRBV29-1 and TRBJ2-1, with TRBD1 matching over 7 bases. The CDR3 contains 14 residues. The germline V gene has CDR1 SQVTM and CDR2 ANQGSEA. CDR3 residues: CSVEGTVGQDEQFF. The CDR3 nucleotides are TGCAGCGTAGAAGGGACAGTCGGTCAGGATGAGCAGTTCTTC.

This chain uses TRBV6-4 with TRBJ2-1, with 7 bases that match TRBD1. The CDR3 spans 11 residues. After removal of 4 bases from V and 14 bases from J, the junction contained 5 bases not matched to a gene. Germline CDR1 MRHNA, CDR2 SNTAGT. The chain's CDR3 is CASSVTGAEFF. The CDR3, as DNA: TGTGCCAGCAGTGTTACAGGGGCCGAGTTCTTC.

The genes are TRBV10-3 and TRBJ1-3; D is uncertain. Looked up from germline, CDR1 is ENHRY and CDR2 is SYGVKD. The CDR3 has 12 amino acids. Trimming cost V 7 bases and J 1 base, with 5 bases left between them. CDR3 protein: CAIIGSGNTIYF. For the CDR3, the DNA is TGTGCCATCATCGGTTCTGGAAACACCATATATTTT.

V and J are TRBV4-3 and TRBJ1-2; D is uncertain. Trimming took off 0 bases at V and 4 bases at J, with 18 bases between the two ends. Germline CDR1 reads LGHNA; CDR2 reads YSLEER. This CDR3 contains 17 residues. CDR3 sequence: CASSQDPGLGSGYGYTF. The CDR3 nucleotides read TGCGCCAGCAGCCAAGACCCCGGACTAGGGTCGGGCTATGGCTACACCTTC.

The chain combines TRBV5-6 with TRBJ1-6; the D gene is possibly TRBD1 (5 bases). CDR1 is SGHDT and CDR2 is YYEEEE in the germline V gene. This CDR3 has 14 amino acids. The V end was cut by 5 bases, the J end by 7 bases, with 13 bases between. The CDR3 DNA reads as TGTGCCAGCAGGGGGACGGGGGAAAATTCACCCCTCCACTTT. It yields the protein CASRGTGENSPLHF.

J is TRBJ1-2 and V is TRBV2; possible D gene TRBD1, 6 bases. CDR3 length: 14 amino acids. V gave up 4 bases and J gave up 0 bases, with 9 bases separating them. The germline gives CDR1 SNHLY, CDR2 FYNNEI. The CDR3 spells CASSAQGSNYGYTF. As DNA, the CDR3 is TGTGCCAGCAGTGCACAGGGCTCTAACTATGGCTACACCTTC.